This passage covers 13 T cell receptor beta chains from one sample sequenced in a study of blood T cell repertoires in COVID-19. Repertoires were generated with immunoSEQ multiplex PCR, while TCRdb's copy carries only in-frame clones and drops some. This table has around 300,000 clones, 70% to 90% appearing once. Sequencing input: PBMCs or T cells enriched from blood (not recorded which). These receptors all come from a woman aged 55-69 years in a cohort exposed to, infected with or recovered from COVID-19 (not recorded which).

This clone was recorded only once. The gene calls are TRBV2 and TRBJ2-3; 11 nucleotides align to TRBD2. V lost 5 bases to trimming and J lost 6 bases; unmatched junction nucleotides: 7. CDR3 size: 15 residues. The germline V gene has CDR1 SNHLY and CDR2 FYNNEI. CDR3 in amino acids: CASSPTSGSPDTQYF. The CDR3 nucleotides read TGTGCCAGCAGTCCTACTAGCGGGAGTCCGGATACGCAGTATTTT.

The chain links TRBV28 to TRBJ1-2; 8 nucleotides align to TRBD1. This CDR3 is built from 15 residues. J gave up 6 bases and V 5 bases, and 11 bases lay outside the gene matches. Germline CDR1 MDHEN, CDR2 SYDVKM. This CDR3 reads CASSVRASGGHGYTF. The CDR3 DNA sequence: TGTGCCAGCAGTGTCAGGGCCTCAGGGGGCCATGGCTACACCTTC.

The rearrangement joins TRBV12-3 or TRBV12-4 to TRBJ1-3; D not resolved. The CDR3 extends over 13 amino acids. The V and J ends lost 4 bases and 0 bases respectively, with 4 bases between them. The DNA of the CDR3 is TGTGCCAGCAGTTCCGGCTCTGGAAACACCATATATTTT. This codes for CASSSGSGNTIYF.

This chain links TRBV2 with TRBJ2-3; 8 nucleotides align to TRBD2. The germline CDR1 and CDR2 sequences are SNHLY and FYNNEI. CDR3 length: 14 amino acids. V dropped 3 bases and J dropped 7; count of bases not matched to a gene: 6. CDR3 sequence (DNA): TGTGCCAGCAGTGACGGACTAGCTGTCCATACGCAGTATTTT. Encoded protein: CASSDGLAVHTQYF.

This chain links TRBV5-6 with TRBJ2-3; 7 nucleotides align to TRBD2. With 3 bases clipped from V and 2 bases from J, the junction kept 9 bases outside the gene matches. Germline CDR1 is SGHDT and CDR2 is YYEEEE. The CDR3 length is 16 residues. CDR3 DNA: TGTGCCAGCAGCTCATCCCCTAGCGGATACACAGATACGCAGTATTTT. This sequence encodes CASSSSPSGYTDTQYF. Full variable domain (rest looked up from reference TRBV5-6 and TRBJ2-3): DAGVTQSPTHLIKTRGQQVTLRCSPKSGHDTVSWYQQALGQGPQFIFQYYEEEERQRGNFPDRFSGHQFPNYSSELNVNALLLGDSALYLCASSSSPSGYTDTQYFGPGTRLTVL.

The gene calls are TRBV3-1 (or the pseudogene TRBV3-2) and TRBJ1-6, with D unresolved. V dropped 3 bases and J dropped 5 bases, with 11 bases sitting between them. CDR3 size: 15 residues. Germline CDR1 reads LGHDT; CDR2 reads YNNKEL (reference sequence). CDR3 in amino acids: CASSQLHDDNSPLHF. The CDR3 coding sequence is TGTGCCAGCAGCCAGTTACACGATGATAATTCACCCCTCCACTTT.

The chain couples TRBV7-2 to TRBJ2-1, with D perhaps matching TRBD1 (6 bases). The germline V gene encodes CDR1 SGHTA and CDR2 FQGNSA. This CDR3 contains 16 residues. V lost 1 base to trimming and J lost 4 bases, with 14 bases between them. CDR3 region: CASSLGGLAAYNEQFF. For the CDR3, the DNA is TGTGCCAGCAGCTTAGGGGGGCTAGCAGCTTACAATGAGCAGTTCTTC.

This clone was counted only a few times. The chain links TRBV28 to TRBJ2-4, with unresolved D. Germline CDR1 reads MDHEN; CDR2 reads SYDVKM. This CDR3 has 15 residues. V lost 1 base and J lost 6, with 13 bases in between. CDR3 amino acids: CASSLSSGFGNIQYF. The DNA for the CDR3 is TGTGCCAGCAGTTTATCATCCGGGTTCGGAAACATTCAGTACTTC.

The CDR3 DNA sequence: TGTGCCAGCAGCGTAGACGGTTTTAGAGAGCCCCAGCATTTT. This codes for CASSVDGFREPQHF. The genes are TRBV9 and TRBJ1-5, with unresolved D. In germline, CDR1 is SGDLS, CDR2 YYNGEE. The CDR3 spans 14 residues. Trimming removed 0 bases from V and 8 bases from J, with 12 bases in between.

V and J are TRBV11-2 and TRBJ2-7; maybe TRBD2 (5 bases). Germline CDR1 and CDR2: SGHAT and FQNNGV. The CDR3 runs 14 residues. V was pared by 6 bases and J by 2 bases, with 14 bases between. Here the CDR3 reads CASSPTAAPYEQYF. CDR3 DNA sequence: TGTGCCAGCAGTCCTACAGCGGCACCCTACGAGCAGTACTTC.

The chain couples TRBV6-6 to TRBJ1-3; D call uncertain. The V end lost 6 bases, the J end lost 0 bases, and 9 bases lay between the germline ends. The germline V gene has CDR1 MNHNY and CDR2 SVGAGI (reference sequence). The CDR3 runs 14 residues. CDR3 DNA sequence: TGTGCCAGCAGCCCCGACAACTCTGGAAACACCATATATTTT. Translating gives CASSPDNSGNTIYF.

The chain combines TRBV28 with TRBJ2-1; TRBD2 is a possible D gene (6 bases). The length of the CDR3 is 14 residues. Germline CDR1 is MDHEN and CDR2 is SYDVKM. Trimming stripped 7 bases from V and 4 bases from J, with 14 bases between. The CDR3 region has the DNA TGTGCCAGCACCCCTGCGGGGTTGTACAATGAGCAGTTCTTC. It is translated as CASTPAGLYNEQFF.

This chain joins TRBV13 and TRBJ2-3; TRBD1 aligns across 7 bases. The V and J ends lost 2 bases and 8 bases, in that order; junction bases with no gene match: 13. Germline values: CDR1 PRHDT, CDR2 FYEKMQ (reference sequence). The CDR3 extends over 16 amino acids. CDR3: CASSLITQGREGTQYF. The CDR3 nucleotides are TGTGCCAGCAGCTTAATAACACAGGGGCGAGAGGGTACGCAGTATTTT.